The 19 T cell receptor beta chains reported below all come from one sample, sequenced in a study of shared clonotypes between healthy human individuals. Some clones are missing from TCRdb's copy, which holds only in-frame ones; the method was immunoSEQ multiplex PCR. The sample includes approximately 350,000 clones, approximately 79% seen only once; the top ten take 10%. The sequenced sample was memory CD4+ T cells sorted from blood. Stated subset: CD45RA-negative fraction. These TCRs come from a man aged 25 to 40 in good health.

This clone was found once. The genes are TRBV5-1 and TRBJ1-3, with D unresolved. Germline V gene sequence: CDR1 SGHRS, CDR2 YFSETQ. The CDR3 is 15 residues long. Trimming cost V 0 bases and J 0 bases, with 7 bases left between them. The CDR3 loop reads CASSLDSGSGNTIYF. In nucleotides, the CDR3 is TGCGCCAGCAGCTTGGACAGTGGCTCTGGAAACACCATATATTTT.

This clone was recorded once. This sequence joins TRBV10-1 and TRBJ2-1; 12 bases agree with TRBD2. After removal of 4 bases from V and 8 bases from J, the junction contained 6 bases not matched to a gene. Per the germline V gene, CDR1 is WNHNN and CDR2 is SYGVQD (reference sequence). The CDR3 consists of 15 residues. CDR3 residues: CASSGTTSGSYEQFF. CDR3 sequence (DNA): TGCGCCAGCAGTGGAACGACTAGCGGGAGCTATGAGCAGTTCTTC.

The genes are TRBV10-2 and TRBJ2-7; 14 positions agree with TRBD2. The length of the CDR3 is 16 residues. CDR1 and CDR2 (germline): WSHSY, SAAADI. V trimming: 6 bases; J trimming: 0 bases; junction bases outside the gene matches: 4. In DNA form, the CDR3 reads TGCGCCAGCAGGTACGGGACTAGCGGGAGCTCCTACGAGCAGTACTTC. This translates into CASRYGTSGSSYEQYF.

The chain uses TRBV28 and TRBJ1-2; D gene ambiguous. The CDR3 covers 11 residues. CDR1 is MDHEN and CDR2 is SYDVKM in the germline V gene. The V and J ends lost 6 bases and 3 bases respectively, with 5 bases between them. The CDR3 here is CASRAHYGYTF. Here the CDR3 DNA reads TGTGCCAGCAGGGCCCACTATGGCTACACCTTC.

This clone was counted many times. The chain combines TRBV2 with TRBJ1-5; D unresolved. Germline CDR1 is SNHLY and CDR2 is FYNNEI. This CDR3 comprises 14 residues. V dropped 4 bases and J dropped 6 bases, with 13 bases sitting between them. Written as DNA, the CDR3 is TGTGCCAGCAGTGGGCAATCCGTGGGTCAGCCCCAGCATTTT. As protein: CASSGQSVGQPQHF.

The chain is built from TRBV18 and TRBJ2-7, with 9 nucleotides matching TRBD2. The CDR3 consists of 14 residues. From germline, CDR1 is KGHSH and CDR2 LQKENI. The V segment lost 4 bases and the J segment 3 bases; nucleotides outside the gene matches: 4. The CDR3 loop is CASSLSGGLYEQYF. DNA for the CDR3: TGTGCCAGCTCACTGAGCGGGGGGCTCTACGAGCAGTACTTC.

In nucleotides, the CDR3 is TGTGCCAGCAGTTGGGCCGCAGGGGGCACAACTGAAGCTTTCTTT. It encodes CASSWAAGGTTEAFF. The chain has TRBV27 and TRBJ1-1; 8 bases are shared with TRBD1. CDR3 size: 15 residues. V lost 4 bases, J lost 5 bases, and 9 bases stayed unmatched. From germline, CDR1 is MNHEY and CDR2 SMNVEV (reference sequence).

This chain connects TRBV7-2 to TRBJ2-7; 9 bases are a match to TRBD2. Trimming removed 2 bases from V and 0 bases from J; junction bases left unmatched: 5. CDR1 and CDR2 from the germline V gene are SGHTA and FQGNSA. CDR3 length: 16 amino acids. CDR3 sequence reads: CASSLLAGSSSYEQYF. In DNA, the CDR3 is TGTGCCAGCAGCTTACTAGCGGGATCAAGCTCCTACGAGCAGTACTTC.

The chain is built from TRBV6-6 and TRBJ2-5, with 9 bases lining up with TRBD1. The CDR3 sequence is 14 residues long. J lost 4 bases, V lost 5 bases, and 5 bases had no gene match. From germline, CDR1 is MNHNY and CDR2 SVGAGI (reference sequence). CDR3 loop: CASSQTGGGETQYF. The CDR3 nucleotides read TGTGCCAGCAGTCAGACAGGGGGGGGAGAGACCCAGTACTTC.

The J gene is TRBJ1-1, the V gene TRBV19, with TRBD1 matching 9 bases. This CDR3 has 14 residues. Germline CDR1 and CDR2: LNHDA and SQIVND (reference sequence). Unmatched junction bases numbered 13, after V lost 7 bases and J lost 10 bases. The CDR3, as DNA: TGTGCCAGTACAGATACCGGGACAGGGAGGTTAGCTTTCTTT. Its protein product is CASTDTGTGRLAFF.

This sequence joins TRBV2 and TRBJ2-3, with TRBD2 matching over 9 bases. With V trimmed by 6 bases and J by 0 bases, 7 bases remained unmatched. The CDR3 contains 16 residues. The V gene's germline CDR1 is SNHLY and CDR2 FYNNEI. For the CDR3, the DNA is TGTGCCAGCAGAACCGGGACTAGCACTAGCACAGATACGCAGTATTTT. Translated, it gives CASRTGTSTSTDTQYF.

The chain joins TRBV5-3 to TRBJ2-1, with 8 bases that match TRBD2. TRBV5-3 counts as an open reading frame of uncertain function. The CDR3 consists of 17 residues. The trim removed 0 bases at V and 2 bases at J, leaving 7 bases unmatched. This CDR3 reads CARSLERREDAYNEQFF. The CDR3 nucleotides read TGTGCCAGAAGCTTGGAACGGCGGGAGGACGCCTACAATGAGCAGTTCTTC.

The chain's CDR3 is CASSVLGGFATNEKLFF. For the CDR3, the DNA is TGTGCCAGTAGTGTTTTGGGTGGCTTCGCAACTAATGAAAAACTGTTTTTT. The chain has TRBV19 and TRBJ1-4; D is unresolved. From germline, CDR1 is LNHDA and CDR2 SQIVND (reference sequence). With 5 bases removed from V and 0 bases from J, the gap between germline ends came to 16 bases. The length of the CDR3 is 17 residues.

The CDR3 here is CASSADRSSGNTIYF. The DNA for the CDR3 is TGTGCCAGTAGTGCCGACAGGAGCTCTGGAAACACCATATATTTT. The gene calls are TRBV19 and TRBJ1-3; D is perhaps TRBD1 (6 bases). Per germline, CDR1 LNHDA and CDR2 SQIVND (reference sequence). The germline V and J ends were trimmed by 5 bases and 0 bases, with 11 bases remaining between them. This CDR3 spans 15 amino acids.

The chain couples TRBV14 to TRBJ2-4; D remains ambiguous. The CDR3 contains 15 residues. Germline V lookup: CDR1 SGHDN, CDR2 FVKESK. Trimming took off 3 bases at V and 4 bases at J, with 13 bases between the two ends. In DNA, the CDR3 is TGTGCCAGCAGCCACATGAGAGGCCAGAAAAACATTCAGTACTTC. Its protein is CASSHMRGQKNIQYF.

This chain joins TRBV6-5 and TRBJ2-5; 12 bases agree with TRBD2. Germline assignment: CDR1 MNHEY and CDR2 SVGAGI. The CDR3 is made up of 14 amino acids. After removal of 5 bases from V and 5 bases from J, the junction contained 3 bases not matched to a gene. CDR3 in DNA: TGTGCCAGCAGTCTAGCGGGAGGGGTGGAGACCCAGTACTTC. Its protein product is CASSLAGGVETQYF.

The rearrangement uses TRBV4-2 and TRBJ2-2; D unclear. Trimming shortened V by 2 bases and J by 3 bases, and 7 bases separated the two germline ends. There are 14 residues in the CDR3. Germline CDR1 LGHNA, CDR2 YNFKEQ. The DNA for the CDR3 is TGTGCCAGCAGCCAAAAGGAGTACACCGGGGAGCTGTTTTTT. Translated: CASSQKEYTGELFF.

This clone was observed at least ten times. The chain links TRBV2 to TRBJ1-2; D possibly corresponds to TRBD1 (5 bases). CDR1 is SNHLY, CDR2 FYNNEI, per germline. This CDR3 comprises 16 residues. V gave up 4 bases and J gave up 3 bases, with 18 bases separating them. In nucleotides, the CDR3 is TGTGCCAGCAGTGGGGAAGGAGGGGATTATGACTATGGCTACACCTTC. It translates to CASSGEGGDYDYGYTF.

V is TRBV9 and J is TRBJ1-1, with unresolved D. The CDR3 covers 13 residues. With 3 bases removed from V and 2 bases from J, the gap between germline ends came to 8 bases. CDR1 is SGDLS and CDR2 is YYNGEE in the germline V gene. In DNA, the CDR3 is TGTGCCAGCAGCGCCGTGGGAAACACTGAAGCTTTCTTT. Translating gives CASSAVGNTEAFF.